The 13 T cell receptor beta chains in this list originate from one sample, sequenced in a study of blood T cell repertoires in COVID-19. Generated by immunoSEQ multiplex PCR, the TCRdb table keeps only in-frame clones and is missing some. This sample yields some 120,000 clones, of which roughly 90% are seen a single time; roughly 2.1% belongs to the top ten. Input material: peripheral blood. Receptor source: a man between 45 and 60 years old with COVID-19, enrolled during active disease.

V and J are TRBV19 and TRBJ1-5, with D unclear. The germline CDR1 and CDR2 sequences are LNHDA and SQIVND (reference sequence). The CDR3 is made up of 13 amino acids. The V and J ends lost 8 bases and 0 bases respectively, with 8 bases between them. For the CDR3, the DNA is TGTGCCAGTGAGGACTATAGCAATCAGCCCCAGCATTTT. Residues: CASEDYSNQPQHF.

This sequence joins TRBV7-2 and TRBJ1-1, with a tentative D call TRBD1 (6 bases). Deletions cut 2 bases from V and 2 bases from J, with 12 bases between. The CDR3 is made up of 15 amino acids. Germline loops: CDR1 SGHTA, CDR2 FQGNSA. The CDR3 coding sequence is TGTGCCAGCAGCTTAACTGGCGGGGGCAACACTGAAGCTTTCTTT. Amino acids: CASSLTGGGNTEAFF.

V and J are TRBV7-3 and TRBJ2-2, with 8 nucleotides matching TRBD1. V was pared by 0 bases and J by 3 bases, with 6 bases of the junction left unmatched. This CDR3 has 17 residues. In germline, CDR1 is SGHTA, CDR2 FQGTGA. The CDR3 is CASSLTSAGGYTGELFF. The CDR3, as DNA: TGTGCCAGCAGCTTAACATCGGCAGGGGGCTACACCGGGGAGCTGTTTTTT. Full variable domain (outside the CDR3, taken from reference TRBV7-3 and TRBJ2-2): GAGVSQTPSNKVTEKGKYVELRCDPISGHTALYWYRQSLGQGPEFLIYFQGTGAADDSGLPNDRFFAVRPEGSVSTLKIQRTERGDSAVYLCASSLTSAGGYTGELFFGEGSRLTVL.

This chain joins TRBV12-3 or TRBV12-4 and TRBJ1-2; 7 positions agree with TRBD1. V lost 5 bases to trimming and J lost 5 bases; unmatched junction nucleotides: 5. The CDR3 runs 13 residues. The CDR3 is CASSQEGAYGYTF. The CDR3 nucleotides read TGTGCCAGCAGTCAAGAGGGGGCTTATGGCTACACCTTC.

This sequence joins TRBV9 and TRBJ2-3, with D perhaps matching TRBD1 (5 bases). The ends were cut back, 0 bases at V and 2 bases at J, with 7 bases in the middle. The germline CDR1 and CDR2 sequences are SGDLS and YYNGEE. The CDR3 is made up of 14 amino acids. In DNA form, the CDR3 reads TGTGCCAGCAGCGTAGGGGGCCCCACAGATACGCAGTATTTT. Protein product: CASSVGGPTDTQYF.

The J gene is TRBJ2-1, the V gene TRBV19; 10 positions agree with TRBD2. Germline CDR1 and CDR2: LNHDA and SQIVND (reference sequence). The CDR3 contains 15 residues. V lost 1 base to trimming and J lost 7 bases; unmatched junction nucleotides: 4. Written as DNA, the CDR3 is TGTGCCAGTAGTATAGCTAGCGGGAGTTTTAATGAGCAGTTCTTC. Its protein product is CASSIASGSFNEQFF.

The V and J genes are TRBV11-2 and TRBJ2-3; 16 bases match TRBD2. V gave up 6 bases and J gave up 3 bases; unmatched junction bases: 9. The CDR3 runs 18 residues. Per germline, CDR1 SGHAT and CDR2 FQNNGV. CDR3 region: CASRKGGTSGRVTDTQYF. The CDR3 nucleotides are TGTGCCAGCAGAAAAGGCGGGACTAGCGGGAGGGTTACAGATACGCAGTATTTT.

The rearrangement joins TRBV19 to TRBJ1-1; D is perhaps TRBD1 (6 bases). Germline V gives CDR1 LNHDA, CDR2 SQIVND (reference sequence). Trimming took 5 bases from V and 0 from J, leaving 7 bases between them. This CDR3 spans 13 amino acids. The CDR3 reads CASSQGLNTEAFF. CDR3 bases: TGTGCCAGTAGTCAGGGGCTGAACACTGAAGCTTTCTTT. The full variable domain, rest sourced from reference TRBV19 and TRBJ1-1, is DGGITQSPKYLFRKEGQNVTLSCEQNLNHDAMYWYRQDPGQGLRLIYYSQIVNDFQKGDIAEGYSVSREKKESFPLTVTSAQKNPTAFYLCASSQGLNTEAFFGQGTRLTVV.

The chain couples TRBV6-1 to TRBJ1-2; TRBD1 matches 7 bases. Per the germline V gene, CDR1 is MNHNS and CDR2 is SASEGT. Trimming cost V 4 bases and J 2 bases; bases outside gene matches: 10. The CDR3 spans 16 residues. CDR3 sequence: CASSGITGVINYGYTF. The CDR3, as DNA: TGTGCCAGCAGTGGAATTACAGGGGTTATCAACTATGGCTACACCTTC.

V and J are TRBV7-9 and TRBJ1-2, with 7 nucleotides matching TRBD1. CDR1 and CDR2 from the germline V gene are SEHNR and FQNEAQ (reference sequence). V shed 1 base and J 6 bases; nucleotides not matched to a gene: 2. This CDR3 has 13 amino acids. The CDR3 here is CASSLVRGDGYTF. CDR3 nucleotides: TGTGCCAGCAGCTTAGTCAGGGGGGATGGCTACACCTTC.

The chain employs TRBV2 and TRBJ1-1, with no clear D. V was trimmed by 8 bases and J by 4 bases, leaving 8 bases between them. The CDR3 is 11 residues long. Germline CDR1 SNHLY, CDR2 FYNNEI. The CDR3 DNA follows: TGTGCCAGCCTGGAGGTCACTGAAGCTTTCTTT. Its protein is CASLEVTEAFF.

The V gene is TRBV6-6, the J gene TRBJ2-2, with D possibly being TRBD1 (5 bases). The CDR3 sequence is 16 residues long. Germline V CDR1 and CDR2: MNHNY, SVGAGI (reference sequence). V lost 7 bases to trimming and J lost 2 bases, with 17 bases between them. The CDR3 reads CASTGAKGRNTGELFF. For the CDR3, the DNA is TGTGCCAGCACGGGCGCGAAGGGGCGCAACACCGGGGAGCTGTTTTTT.

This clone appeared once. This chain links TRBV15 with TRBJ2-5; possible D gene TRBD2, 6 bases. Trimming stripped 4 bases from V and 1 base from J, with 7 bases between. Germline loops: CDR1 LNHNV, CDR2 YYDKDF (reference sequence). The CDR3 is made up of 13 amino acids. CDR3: CATSKEGQETQYF. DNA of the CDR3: TGTGCCACCAGCAAGGAGGGCCAAGAGACCCAGTACTTC.